Shown below are 32 T cell receptor beta chains from a single sample sequenced in a study of regulatory T cells in long-lasting Graves disease. The TCR beta library used iRepertoire HTBI primers with Arm-PCR amplification of CDR3. TCRdb reprocessed the multiplex PCR reads via MiXCR and lists one record per CDR3 protein. The sample records about 220,000 distinct CDR3 sequences, 15% to 20% being singletons. Sample time point: newly diagnosed GD, antithyroid drugs for less than 3 months. PBMC RNA served as the TCR library source. The sample also formed part of further work on T cells in Graves' hyperthyroidism and ophthalmopathy.

This specimen consisted of peripheral blood mononuclear cells (PBMCs), obtained at new diagnosis, from a patient treated with antithyroid drugs. Receptors originate from a woman younger than 45 with Graves disease.

This clonotype was counted a few times. This chain connects TRBV6-4 to TRBJ1-2; D gene ambiguous. Germline CDR1 is MRHNA and CDR2 is SNTAGT. Trimming removed 4 bases from V and 1 base from J, with 4 bases in between. The CDR3 covers 12 residues. The CDR3 loop reads CASSVINYGYTF. The CDR3 bases are TGTGCCAGCAGTGTCATTAACTATGGCTACACCTTC.

The chain uses TRBV13 and TRBJ2-1, with TRBD2 identical over 10 bases. This CDR3 has 19 amino acids. V trimming: 1 base; J trimming: 3 bases; junction bases outside the gene matches: 12. Germline V gene lookup returns CDR1 PRHDT and CDR2 FYEKMQ (reference sequence). CDR3 in amino acids: CASSLVGKVAGGLYNEQFF. The CDR3 bases are TGTGCCAGCAGCTTAGTAGGCAAGGTAGCGGGGGGCCTCTACAATGAGCAGTTCTTC.

This clonotype was picked up many times. This may be a read error, as it is one base from a much larger clone. The chain uses TRBV11-2 and TRBJ1-2; D uncertain. Germline V gives CDR1 SGHAT, CDR2 FQNNGV. This CDR3 spans 13 amino acids. This CDR3 reads CASSFRSNYGCTF. The CDR3 nucleotides are TGTGCCAGCAGCTTCCGCTCTAACTATGGCTGCACCTTC.

This clonotype has a count of ten or more. This chain uses TRBV28 with TRBJ1-6, with D unresolved. V was shortened by 8 bases and J by 0 bases, with 5 bases between the two germline ends. This CDR3 has 13 amino acids. Germline assignment: CDR1 MDHEN and CDR2 SYDVKM. CDR3 protein: CASGSSYNSPLHF. DNA for the CDR3: TGTGCCAGCGGGAGCTCCTATAATTCACCCCTCCACTTT.

This chain links TRBV28 with TRBJ2-7; D unresolved. The CDR3 consists of 13 residues. CDR1 and CDR2 (germline): MDHEN, SYDVKM. V lost 11 bases, J lost 4 bases, and 18 bases lay in between. For the CDR3, the DNA is TGTGCCTCTCGGCCCGGCGTTAGGTACGAGCAGTACTTC. Encoded protein: CASRPGVRYEQYF.

This clonotype was observed at least ten times. V is TRBV9 and J is TRBJ1-1; D perhaps matches TRBD1 (5 bases). Germline CDR1 reads SGDLS; CDR2 reads YYNGEE. Trimming took 2 bases from V and 3 from J, leaving 11 bases between them. CDR3 length equals 14 residues. Here the CDR3 DNA reads TGTGCCAGCAGCGTCTCAGGGATGGACACTGAAGCTTTCTTT. It translates to CASSVSGMDTEAFF.

This chain links TRBV28 with TRBJ2-5, with 10 bases fitting TRBD2. CDR3 length: 15 amino acids. From germline, CDR1 is MDHEN and CDR2 SYDVKM. The junction had 2 bases not matched to a gene; V was cut back by 3 bases and J by 1 base. CDR3 in amino acids: CASSLSGGGQETQYF. The CDR3 DNA reads TGTGCCAGCAGTTTGAGCGGGGGGGGCCAAGAGACCCAGTACTTC.

This clonotype was seen only a few times. V usage is TRBV9 and J usage is TRBJ2-7; 13 bases are a match to TRBD2. Germline V lookup: CDR1 SGDLS, CDR2 YYNGEE. The trim removed 3 bases at V and 2 bases at J, leaving 2 bases unmatched. The CDR3 runs 15 residues. The CDR3 spells CASSAGTSGTYEQYF. The CDR3 nucleotides read TGTGCCAGCAGCGCAGGGACTAGCGGGACCTACGAGCAGTACTTC. The full variable domain, in which reference TRBV9 and TRBJ2-7 provide the parts outside the CDR3, is DSGVTQTPKHLITATGQRVTLRCSPRSGDLSVYWYQQSLDQGLQFLIQYYNGEERAKGNILERFSAQQFPDLHSELNLSSLELGDSALYFCASSAGTSGTYEQYFGPGTRLTVT.

Ten or more counts support this clonotype. This chain joins TRBV6-1 and TRBJ2-1, with 9 bases lining up with TRBD2. The CDR3 totals 15 residues. V lost 3 bases and J lost 4; bases outside the gene matches: 4. CDR1 MNHNS and CDR2 SASEGT come from the germline V gene. The CDR3 DNA is TGTGCCAGCAGTGACCTAGCGGGGATGTACAATGAGCAGTTCTTC. Translated: CASSDLAGMYNEQFF.

CDR3 in DNA: TGTGCCAGCAGCTGGACTAGCGGGCCCTACAATGAGCAGTTCTTC. This gives the protein CASSWTSGPYNEQFF. The chain employs TRBV11-2 and TRBJ2-1, with 11 bases aligning to TRBD2. The CDR3 has 15 amino acids. Germline V gene sequence: CDR1 SGHAT, CDR2 FQNNGV. J gave up 2 bases and V 4 bases, and 1 base lay outside the gene matches.

This clonotype was observed once. The CDR3 spells CSARGSGVTDTQYF. For the CDR3, the DNA is TGCAGTGCTAGAGGTTCGGGAGTGACAGATACGCAGTATTTT. J is TRBJ2-3 and V is TRBV20-1; weak D call: TRBD2 (6 bases). This CDR3 is built from 14 residues. Between the trimmed V and J ends, which lost 1 base and 3 bases, there was a span of 11 bases. CDR1 and CDR2 from the germline V gene are DFQATT and SNEGSKA (reference sequence).

This clonotype has ten or more counts. The chain is built from TRBV20-1 and TRBJ1-1; D not certain. Germline lookup yields CDR1 DFQATT and CDR2 SNEGSKA (reference sequence). V was clipped by 4 bases and J by 5 bases, with 14 bases between them. This CDR3 region has 13 residues. The CDR3 here is CSATVPGGTEAFF. The CDR3 bases are TGCAGTGCTACCGTCCCGGGAGGAACTGAAGCTTTCTTT.

This clonotype was detected ten times or more. The chain is built from TRBV7-9 and TRBJ1-6; tentatively, D is TRBD1 (6 bases). Germline values: CDR1 SEHNR, CDR2 FQNEAQ (reference sequence). Trimming took off 5 bases at V and 6 bases at J, with 14 bases between the two ends. This CDR3 is built from 15 residues. The CDR3 protein is CASSATGMRNSPLHF. The CDR3 DNA sequence: TGTGCCAGCAGCGCCACAGGGATGCGTAATTCACCCCTCCACTTT.

This clonotype has more than one count but fewer than ten. This rearrangement joins TRBV12-3 or TRBV12-4 to TRBJ1-6, with a tentative D call TRBD1 (5 bases). The CDR3 covers 14 residues. The V end lost 7 bases, the J end lost 7 bases, and 14 bases lay between the germline ends. CDR3 protein: CASTVTEGNSPLHF. CDR3 sequence (DNA): TGTGCCAGCACCGTGACAGAGGGAAATTCACCCCTCCACTTT.

This clonotype has ten or more counts. The chain carries TRBV3-1 and TRBJ1-4; D may be TRBD1 (5 bases). The length of the CDR3 is 19 residues. CDR1 is LGHDT and CDR2 is YNNKEL in the germline V gene (reference sequence). Trimming pared 2 bases from V and 5 bases from J, leaving 24 bases between. The CDR3 coding sequence is TGTGCCAGCAGCCAACCACCCCGGGGCCGACCACGAGGGAATGAAAAACTGTTTTTT. Translating it yields CASSQPPRGRPRGNEKLFF.

With respect to this clonotype: This may be a read error, as it is one base from a much larger clone. The rearrangement uses TRBV12-3 or TRBV12-4 and TRBJ1-1; no firm D call. The CDR3 runs 13 residues. With 2 bases removed from V and 1 base from J, the gap between germline ends came to 5 bases. CDR3 residues: CASSLYWNTEAFF. CDR3 DNA: TGTGCCAGCAGTTTATACTGGAACACTGAAGCTTTCTTT.

The chain is built from TRBV27 and TRBJ2-7; 7 bases align to TRBD1. The germline V gene encodes CDR1 MNHEY and CDR2 SMNVEV (reference sequence). This CDR3 comprises 13 residues. The CDR3 region has the DNA TGTGCCAGCAGTGCGACAGGGACCTACGAGCTGTACGTC. This codes for CASSATGTYELYV.

This clonotype occurred many times. This chain links TRBV11-3 with TRBJ2-7; tentatively, D is TRBD2 (5 bases). This CDR3 spans 16 amino acids. V was cut by 4 bases and J by 4 bases, with 20 bases left in between. Germline CDR1 and CDR2: SGHNT and YENEEA. CDR3 in amino acids: CASSSPGGGFTYEQYF. The CDR3 DNA sequence: TGTGCCAGCAGCTCCCCCGGCGGCGGGTTCACGTACGAGCAGTACTTC.

This clonotype appeared many times. The rearrangement links TRBV5-1 to TRBJ2-1; TRBD2 aligns across 12 bases. This CDR3 region has 16 residues. Germline CDR1 is SGHRS and CDR2 is YFSETQ. V lost 0 bases and J lost 4; bases outside the gene matches: 2. The CDR3 region has the DNA TGCGCCAGCAGCTTGGGGACTAGCGGGAAGTACAATGAGCAGTTCTTC. Amino acids: CASSLGTSGKYNEQFF. The complete variable domain, with remaining parts taken from reference TRBV5-1 and TRBJ2-1, reads KAGVTQTPRYLIKTRGQQVTLSCSPISGHRSVSWYQQTPGQGLQFLFEYFSETQRNKGNFPGRFSGRQFSNSRSEMNVSTLELGDSALYLCASSLGTSGKYNEQFFGPGTRLTVL.

This clonotype was counted ten times or more. The V gene is TRBV2, the J gene TRBJ2-2, with 7 bases aligning to TRBD1. The J segment lost 7 bases and the V segment lost 4 bases, leaving 9 bases of the junction unmatched. Germline V gives CDR1 SNHLY, CDR2 FYNNEI. The CDR3 consists of 15 residues. CDR3 bases: TGTGCCAGCAGTGGGGAGACAGGGACGATCGGGGAGCTGTTTTTT. It yields the protein CASSGETGTIGELFF.

This clonotype was recorded at least ten times. This sequence joins TRBV10-2 and TRBJ2-3, with a tentative D call TRBD2 (6 bases). The CDR3 runs 18 residues. Looked up from germline, CDR1 is WSHSY and CDR2 is SAAADI. V lost 3 bases to trimming and J lost 4 bases, with 23 bases between them. The CDR3 loop reads CASSEGDPGGWGADTQYF. CDR3 coding DNA: TGCGCCAGCAGTGAAGGGGACCCTGGCGGGTGGGGGGCAGATACGCAGTATTTT.

This clonotype came up many times. The rearrangement joins TRBV6-2 or TRBV6-3 to TRBJ2-1; D may be TRBD2 (7 bases). This CDR3 contains 16 residues. Trimming removed 5 bases at V and 5 bases at J, with 19 bases between. Germline V gives CDR1 MNHEY, CDR2 SVGEGT. For the CDR3, the DNA is TGTGCCAGCAGTGAGGAAGGGGGGGCGTTGGACAATGAGCAGTTCTTC. It codes for CASSEEGGALDNEQFF.

As concerns this clonotype: This sequence is one base from a far larger clone and is likely a read error. In this CDR3 the conserved last residue, phenylalanine or tryptophan, is missing, so a read error is likely. The chain uses TRBV6-2 or TRBV6-3 and TRBJ1-2; D gene unclear. The V end was cut by 4 bases, the J end by 4 bases, with 16 bases between. The CDR3 contains 15 residues. Germline CDR1 MNHEY, CDR2 SVGEGT. CDR3 residues: CASSFDQVGGYGYTL. In nucleotides, the CDR3 is TGTGCCAGCAGTTTCGACCAGGTCGGCGGCTATGGCTACACCCTC.

This clonotype was seen repeatedly, ten times or more. The V call is TRBV11-1, the J call TRBJ1-6; D call uncertain. Trimming took 1 base from V and 7 from J, leaving 8 bases between them. CDR1 is SGHAT, CDR2 FQDESV, per germline (reference sequence). The CDR3 sequence is 14 residues long. Written as DNA, the CDR3 is TGTGCCAGCAGCTTAGACAGTTTCAATTCACCCCTCCACTTT. As protein: CASSLDSFNSPLHF. Full variable domain (rest looked up from reference TRBV11-1 and TRBJ1-6): EAEVAQSPRYKITEKSQAVAFWCDPISGHATLYWYRQILGQGPELLVQFQDESVVDDSQLPKDRFSAERLKGVDSTLKIQPAELGDSAMYLCASSLDSFNSPLHFGNGTRLTVT.

The sample holds many counts of this clonotype. The chain uses TRBV6-1 and TRBJ2-6, with a weak D call TRBD1 (6 bases). Germline V gene data show CDR1 as MNHNS and CDR2 as SASEGT. This CDR3 contains 14 residues. V was trimmed by 7 bases and J by 2 bases, leaving 9 bases between them. The CDR3 sequence: CASKGVAGANVLTF. CDR3 nucleotide sequence: TGTGCCAGCAAGGGGGTGGCTGGGGCCAACGTCCTGACTTTC.

Ten or more counts support this clonotype. This chain connects TRBV10-3 to TRBJ1-2; D is undetermined. The V and J ends lost 3 bases and 0 bases respectively, with 11 bases between them. This CDR3 spans 15 amino acids. Germline V gene lookup returns CDR1 ENHRY and CDR2 SYGVKD. CDR3 sequence: CAISDLSLSNYGYTF. The CDR3 bases are TGTGCCATCAGTGACTTGTCCCTTTCTAACTATGGCTACACCTTC.

This clonotype showed up many times. CDR3: CASSSREYQPQHF. CDR3 coding DNA: TGTGCCAGCAGTTCCCGGGAGTATCAGCCCCAGCATTTT. The chain carries TRBV6-2 or TRBV6-3 and TRBJ1-5; D is ambiguous. The CDR3 totals 13 residues. V gave up 4 bases and J gave up 5 bases, with 9 bases separating them. Germline CDR1 reads MNHEY; CDR2 reads SVGEGT.

Ten or more counts support this clonotype. The CDR3 DNA reads TGTGCCAGCAGCCGAGGACGCGGGTTAGGTGAAGCTTTCTTT. Residues: CASSRGRGLGEAFF. J is TRBJ1-1 and V is TRBV12-3 or TRBV12-4, with D uncertain. This CDR3 has 14 residues. V was trimmed by 6 bases and J by 7 bases, leaving 18 bases between them.

This clonotype was counted many times. V usage is TRBV5-5 and J usage is TRBJ2-4, with D perhaps being TRBD1 or TRBD2 (5 bases each). Trimming removed 2 bases from V and 2 bases from J, with 11 bases in between. Germline CDR1 is SGHKS and CDR2 is YYEKEE (reference sequence). The CDR3 has 15 residues. The CDR3 here is CASSFGWGTKNIQYF. The CDR3 DNA sequence: TGTGCCAGCAGCTTCGGGTGGGGGACCAAAAACATTCAGTACTTC.

This clonotype was detected ten times or more. This rearrangement joins TRBV24-1 to TRBJ1-1, with D unresolved. V lost 7 bases, J lost 2 bases, and 13 bases lay in between. The CDR3 is made up of 14 amino acids. Germline CDR1 is KGHDR and CDR2 is SFDVKD. The CDR3 bases are TGTGCCACCAGGAAAGAAGACGGAAACACTGAAGCTTTCTTT. Translation: CATRKEDGNTEAFF.

J is TRBJ2-7 and V is TRBV28; a possible D gene is TRBD2 (6 bases). The V end lost 2 bases, the J end lost 1 base, and 12 bases lay between the germline ends. This CDR3 has 15 amino acids. Looked up from germline, CDR1 is MDHEN and CDR2 is SYDVKM. The CDR3 reads CASSLPSGDSYEQYF. CDR3 in DNA: TGTGCCAGCAGTTTACCCTCGGGGGATTCCTACGAGCAGTACTTC.

This clonotype has ten or more counts. The chain recombines TRBV7-9 with TRBJ1-1, with D uncertain. Trimming took off 1 base at V and 0 bases at J, with 6 bases between the two ends. CDR1 is SEHNR, CDR2 FQNEAQ, per germline (reference sequence). This CDR3 contains 14 residues. CDR3: CASSLDNLNTEAFF. The DNA for the CDR3 is TGTGCCAGCAGCTTAGATAATTTGAACACTGAAGCTTTCTTT.